Presented here are 26 T cell receptor beta chains from one specimen sequenced in a study of cytomegalovirus exposure and HLA in healthy donors. The PCR used 60 Vbeta and 13 Jbeta primers. Sequencing was performed with immunoSEQ multiplex PCR; in TCRdb, only in-frame clones are kept and a portion is missing. The repertoire holds fewer than 120,000 clones, with 65% to 80% as singletons. The material sequenced was PBMCs. All receptors derive from a man aged 25-45 years in good health and CMV-seropositive.

This rearrangement joins TRBV7-6 to TRBJ1-3; TRBD1 might be the D (6 bases). Per the germline V gene, CDR1 is SGHVS and CDR2 is FNYEAQ. This CDR3 has 13 amino acids. V lost 6 bases and J 0 bases, leaving 6 bases between the germline ends. CDR3: CASRGASGNTIYF. The DNA of the CDR3 is TGTGCCAGCAGGGGGGCCTCTGGAAACACCATATATTTT.

V usage is TRBV25-1 and J usage is TRBJ2-5, with D unresolved. Trimming pared 4 bases from V and 5 bases from J, leaving 11 bases between. Per germline, CDR1 MGHDK and CDR2 SYGVNS. The CDR3 sequence is 13 residues long. Written as DNA, the CDR3 is TGTGCCAGCAGTGCGCCGCTGCGGGAGACCCAGTACTTC. Amino acid sequence: CASSAPLRETQYF.

The chain couples TRBV2 to TRBJ2-6; TRBD1 might be the D (6 bases). This CDR3 has 17 amino acids. Per the germline V gene, CDR1 is SNHLY and CDR2 is FYNNEI. V lost 4 bases to trimming and J lost 0 bases, with 13 bases between them. The DNA for the CDR3 is TGTGCCAGCAGTGTCCAAGGACAGTACTCTGGGGCCAACGTCCTGACTTTC. Translation: CASSVQGQYSGANVLTF.

V and J are TRBV5-6 and TRBJ2-7; 8 nucleotides line up with TRBD1. CDR3 length: 16 amino acids. The V segment lost 4 bases and the J segment 6 bases; nucleotides outside the gene matches: 15. CDR1 SGHDT and CDR2 YYEEEE come from the germline V gene. CDR3: CASSPIPQGERFEQYF. DNA of the CDR3: TGTGCCAGCAGCCCCATCCCACAGGGGGAAAGGTTCGAGCAGTACTTC.

This chain links TRBV27 with TRBJ1-6; 11 nucleotides agree with TRBD1. Germline CDR1 reads MNHEY; CDR2 reads SMNVEV (reference sequence). Trimming took 6 bases from V and 9 from J; bases not matched to a gene: 4. The CDR3 spans 14 residues. The CDR3 loop reads CASRTGTGGSPLHF. For the CDR3, the DNA is TGTGCCAGCAGAACCGGGACAGGGGGTTCACCCCTCCACTTT.

This clone occurred once. The chain joins TRBV30 to TRBJ2-1; maybe TRBD1 (6 bases). Per germline, CDR1 GTSNPN and CDR2 SVGIG (reference sequence). CDR3 length: 10 residues. V shed 5 bases and J shed 12 bases, with 11 bases lying between them. The CDR3 is CAWGQYVQFF. The CDR3 DNA is TGTGCCTGGGGACAGTACGTGCAGTTCTTC.

This clone was seen a handful of times. V usage is TRBV5-5 and J usage is TRBJ2-7, with 7 bases that match TRBD2. Trimming cost V 0 bases and J 4 bases; bases outside gene matches: 10. Germline values: CDR1 SGHKS, CDR2 YYEKEE (reference sequence). The CDR3 sequence is 16 residues long. DNA for the CDR3: TGTGCCAGCAGCTTGGGACTAGCCGTAACCGCTTACGAGCAGTACTTC. It specifies CASSLGLAVTAYEQYF.

CDR3 loop: CASRVFGQGNTEAFF. The CDR3 DNA reads TGTGCCAGTAGGGTCTTTGGACAGGGCAACACTGAAGCTTTCTTT. This chain joins TRBV19 and TRBJ1-1; TRBD1 aligns across 8 bases. Germline V gene lookup returns CDR1 LNHDA and CDR2 SQIVND (reference sequence). The CDR3 covers 15 residues. V was pared by 6 bases and J by 2 bases, with 8 bases of the junction left unmatched.

This clone was counted only a few times. The V call is TRBV7-2, the J call TRBJ1-2; TRBD1 might be the D (5 bases). CDR3 size: 15 residues. From germline, CDR1 is SGHTA and CDR2 FQGNSA. Trimming shortened V by 2 bases and J by 6 bases, and 16 bases separated the two germline ends. As DNA, the CDR3 is TGTGCCAGCAGCTTACGGGCAGGGATGCCGGATGGCTACACCTTC. Translated, it gives CASSLRAGMPDGYTF.

The rearrangement links TRBV7-3 to TRBJ2-7; 8 nucleotides align to TRBD2. This CDR3 has 15 amino acids. In germline, CDR1 is SGHTA, CDR2 FQGTGA. The trim removed 3 bases at V and 2 bases at J, leaving 6 bases unmatched. The CDR3 DNA reads TGTGCCAGCAGCTTTGGCAACGGGGGGGCCTACGAGCAGTACTTC. Translation gives CASSFGNGGAYEQYF. The full variable domain, in which reference TRBV7-3 and TRBJ2-7 provide the parts outside the CDR3, is GAGVSQTPSNKVTEKGKYVELRCDPISGHTALYWYRQSLGQGPEFLIYFQGTGAADDSGLPNDRFFAVRPEGSVSTLKIQRTERGDSAVYLCASSFGNGGAYEQYFGPGTRLTVT.

This chain joins TRBV7-2 and TRBJ2-3; D remains unclear. Trimming shortened V by 1 base and J by 2 bases, and 4 bases separated the two germline ends. CDR3 size: 13 residues. Germline CDR1 SGHTA, CDR2 FQGNSA. The CDR3 region is CASSLVYTDTQYF. The CDR3 region has the DNA TGTGCCAGCAGCTTAGTCTACACAGATACGCAGTATTTT.

CDR3 protein: CASSLQGFGSNQPQHF. In DNA form, the CDR3 reads TGTGCCAGCAGTCTCCAGGGGTTTGGAAGCAATCAGCCCCAGCATTTT. The chain uses TRBV28 and TRBJ1-5; tentative D call: TRBD1 (6 bases). The CDR3 contains 16 residues. Trimming stripped 5 bases from V and 1 base from J, with 15 bases between. The germline V gene has CDR1 MDHEN and CDR2 SYDVKM.

This chain joins TRBV6-1 and TRBJ2-2; the match to TRBD2 covers 8 bases. This CDR3 comprises 15 residues. Germline CDR1 MNHNS, CDR2 SASEGT. With V trimmed by 6 bases and J by 7 bases, 10 bases remained unmatched. The CDR3 DNA follows: TGTGCCAGCAGAGGGGGACTAGAGTTAGTCGGGGAGCTGTTTTTT. Amino acids: CASRGGLELVGELFF.

CDR3 nucleotide sequence: TGTGCCAGCACTCCGGGACATGGAGCTCAGCCCCAGCATTTT. Translation gives CASTPGHGAQPQHF. The rearrangement links TRBV2 to TRBJ1-5; D might be TRBD1 (6 bases). V was pared by 7 bases and J by 6 bases, with 16 bases between. The length of the CDR3 is 14 residues. Germline V gene lookup returns CDR1 SNHLY and CDR2 FYNNEI. Supplemented by reference TRBV2 and TRBJ1-5, the full variable domain reads EPEVTQTPSHQVTQMGQEVILRCVPISNHLYFYWYRQILGQKVEFLVSFYNNEISEKSEIFDDQFSVERPDGSNFTLKIRSTKLEDSAMYFCASTPGHGAQPQHFGDGTRLSIL.

This clone was observed once. The rearrangement joins TRBV2 to TRBJ1-5; D may be TRBD1 (5 bases). This CDR3 region has 16 residues. The V gene lost 8 bases and the J gene lost 6 bases, with 23 bases spanning the gap. Germline CDR1 SNHLY, CDR2 FYNNEI. DNA of the CDR3: TGTGCCAGCCGTCTATTGCCAGGGTGGTTGGCTCAGCCCCAGCATTTT. It yields the protein CASRLLPGWLAQPQHF.

This clone turned up a few times. In DNA form, the CDR3 reads TGTGCCACCAGCAGTGGGACAGATAATGAGCAGTTCTTC. Encoded protein: CATSSGTDNEQFF. J is TRBJ2-1 and V is TRBV15; TRBD1 agrees at 7 bases. Germline trimming cut 3 bases from V and 7 bases from J; bases unmatched to any gene: 3. From germline, CDR1 is LNHNV and CDR2 YYDKDF (reference sequence). There are 13 residues in the CDR3.

The genes are TRBV5-5 and TRBJ1-4; D ambiguous. Germline CDR1 SGHKS, CDR2 YYEKEE (reference sequence). The CDR3 is 15 amino acids. V was clipped by 6 bases and J by 8 bases, with 20 bases between them. CDR3 bases: TGTGCCAGCACCCCCCTCGGAGGGCTAGTGGAAAAACTGTTTTTT. This translates into CASTPLGGLVEKLFF.

A remark on this clone: At the DNA level, this CDR3 is encoded by other sequences in the same sample as well. The rearrangement joins TRBV9 to TRBJ1-2; the match to TRBD1 covers 7 bases. The CDR3 consists of 14 residues. From germline, CDR1 is SGDLS and CDR2 YYNGEE. The V segment lost 2 bases and the J segment 0 bases; nucleotides outside the gene matches: 1. CDR3 loop: CASSVGTANYGYTF. The DNA for the CDR3 is TGTGCCAGCAGCGTCGGGACAGCTAACTATGGCTACACCTTC.

This sequence joins TRBV20-1 and TRBJ2-1; D is unclear. The CDR3 contains 10 residues. The germline V gene encodes CDR1 DFQATT and CDR2 SNEGSKA (reference sequence). Trimming cost V 5 bases and J 5 bases, with 4 bases left between them. DNA of the CDR3: TGCAGTGCTGTAAACAATGAGCAGTTCTTC. Its translation: CSAVNNEQFF.

The V and J genes are TRBV7-2 and TRBJ2-5, with D unresolved. The CDR3 length is 12 residues. Germline lookup yields CDR1 SGHTA and CDR2 FQGNSA. V was clipped by 5 bases and J by 7 bases, with 11 bases between them. The CDR3 protein is CASSIDSGTQYF. The DNA of the CDR3 is TGTGCCAGCAGCATCGACTCGGGGACCCAGTACTTC.

V and J are TRBV28 and TRBJ1-2, with a possible D match to TRBD1 (6 bases). Germline assignment: CDR1 MDHEN and CDR2 SYDVKM. Trimming stripped 5 bases from V and 4 bases from J, with 20 bases between. This CDR3 has 16 residues. The CDR3 sequence is CASSPSTGHPLYGYTF. DNA of the CDR3: TGTGCCAGCAGTCCCTCGACGGGACACCCCCTCTATGGCTACACCTTC.

As for this clone: One junction end disagrees with the germline gene, perhaps due to a read error. The chain uses TRBV2 and TRBJ2-3; 8 bases are a match to TRBD2. CDR3 length: 14 amino acids. Germline values: CDR1 SNHLY, CDR2 FYNNEI. The CDR3 DNA follows: TGTGCCAGCATTCTAACCTGGGACCTTCGGGGGGGCGTATTT. Translated, it gives CASILTWDLRGGVF.

V is TRBV2 and J is TRBJ2-7; 12 positions match TRBD2. This CDR3 is built from 17 residues. With V trimmed by 4 bases and J by 0 bases, 7 bases remained unmatched. Germline loops: CDR1 SNHLY, CDR2 FYNNEI. For the CDR3, the DNA is TGTGCCAGCAGTGGATTAGGACTAGCGGGGCGCTCCTACGAGCAGTACTTC. It translates to CASSGLGLAGRSYEQYF.

J is TRBJ1-2 and V is TRBV10-3; D possibly corresponds to TRBD1 (5 bases). Trimming shortened V by 4 bases and J by 6 bases, and 15 bases separated the two germline ends. Germline assignment: CDR1 ENHRY and CDR2 SYGVKD. The CDR3 consists of 14 residues. The CDR3 protein is CAISGARTSHGYTF. CDR3 DNA sequence: TGTGCCATCAGTGGTGCCAGGACATCTCATGGCTACACCTTC.

The chain employs TRBV30 and TRBJ2-7; D possibly corresponds to TRBD2 (5 bases). Germline V gives CDR1 GTSNPN, CDR2 SVGIG (reference sequence). V shed 5 bases and J shed 4 bases, with 18 bases lying between them. This CDR3 spans 14 amino acids. The CDR3: CAWGVGVIGYEQYF. DNA for the CDR3: TGTGCCTGGGGAGTGGGAGTTATTGGTTACGAGCAGTACTTC.

The chain uses TRBV27 and TRBJ1-6; the match to TRBD1 covers 9 bases. In germline, CDR1 is MNHEY, CDR2 SMNVEV (reference sequence). V lost 5 bases, J lost 0 bases, and 8 bases stayed unmatched. This CDR3 contains 18 residues. DNA for the CDR3: TGTGCCAGCAGTCCCCGACAGGGGGACAGCTCCTATAATTCACCCCTCCACTTT. Protein: CASSPRQGDSSYNSPLHF.